The table lists the clone carrying this T cell receptor beta chain with many counts. Among ophthalmopathy patients, the Clinical Activity Score reached at least 3, the NOSPECS grade reached at least 4, and duration remained under 3 months. PBMCs were collected from a roughly 9.7 ml volume of fresh peripheral blood. This entry belongs to a study of T cells in Graves' hyperthyroidism and ophthalmopathy. For the study at large: Peripheral blood specimens were obtained at initial diagnosis, prior to any treatment.

RNA transcripts were the template for amplifying TCR beta CDR3 regions. The study used the HTBI primer set for a first-round RT-PCR of the TCR CDR3. TCRdb redid the calling of the multiplex PCR reads with MiXCR, one entry per CDR3 protein. The sample carries about 37,000 distinct CDR3 sequences, under 60% recorded once. V shed 0 bases, J shed 4 bases, and the junction held 8 bases outside the gene matches. The CDR3 consists of 16 residues. Germline V gene sequence: CDR1 SGDLS, CDR2 YYNGEE. Input material: blood. J is TRBJ2-5 and V is TRBV9, with 8 nucleotides matching TRBD2. The TCR originated in a man aged 35-49 years with Graves' ophthalmopathy. The CDR3 spells CASSVASGGLGETQYF. Written as DNA, the CDR3 is TGTGCCAGCAGCGTAGCTTCGGGGGGGCTTGGAGAGACCCAGTACTTC.